The 15 T cell receptor beta chains below were found in one sample sequenced in a study of T cell repertoires in cytomegalovirus infection. TCRdb reprocessed the reads with MiXCR, giving one entry per CDR3 protein. The table records approximately 500,000 distinct CDR3 sequences, roughly 29% of them present only once. The source material was PBMCs. These receptor sequences come from a human donor in good health (CMV status not recorded). Some clones in this sample may be carry-over from other donors' samples.

The chain is built from TRBV28 and TRBJ2-3; 9 bases are shared with TRBD2. The germline CDR1 and CDR2 sequences are MDHEN and SYDVKM. This CDR3 comprises 16 residues. The junction had 6 bases not matched to a gene; V was cut back by 3 bases and J by 2 bases. CDR3 sequence reads: CASSFRLAGNTDTQYF. The DNA for the CDR3 is TGTGCCAGCAGTTTTCGCCTAGCGGGGAACACAGATACGCAGTATTTT.

This clonotype was seen ten or more times. The CDR3 DNA follows: TGTGCCAGCAGCATCGGACTAGCGGGAGGGGATACGCAGTATTTT. This sequence encodes CASSIGLAGGDTQYF. V and J are TRBV7-2 and TRBJ2-3; 15 bases agree with TRBD2. The CDR3 covers 15 residues. Per germline, CDR1 SGHTA and CDR2 FQGNSA. After removal of 5 bases from V and 6 bases from J, the junction contained 3 bases not matched to a gene.

This clonotype was seen a few times. The V gene is TRBV7-3, the J gene TRBJ2-7; no reliable D call. The CDR3 spans 15 residues. CDR1 SGHTA and CDR2 FQGTGA come from the germline V gene. V was trimmed by 4 bases and J by 11 bases, leaving 24 bases between them. In DNA, the CDR3 is TGTGCCAGCAGCTCGGAACCGGGCCTCATGTATAGGGAGTACTTC. Translated: CASSSEPGLMYREYF.

The J gene is TRBJ1-5, the V gene TRBV6-6; the match to TRBD1 covers 10 bases. The germline V gene has CDR1 MNHNY and CDR2 SVGAGI (reference sequence). CDR3 length equals 15 residues. With 2 bases clipped from V and 4 bases from J, the junction kept 2 bases outside the gene matches. As DNA, the CDR3 is TGTGCCAGCAGTTACCGGGACAGGGGTAATCAGCCCCAGCATTTT. Its translation is CASSYRDRGNQPQHF.

The rearrangement joins TRBV18 to TRBJ1-3; D might be TRBD1 (5 bases). Germline V gene sequence: CDR1 KGHSH, CDR2 LQKENI. V lost 6 bases, J lost 0 bases, and 15 bases lay in between. The CDR3 is 16 residues long. CDR3 loop: CASSTRERNSGNTIYF. CDR3 in DNA: TGTGCCAGCTCTACCAGGGAGAGGAACTCTGGAAACACCATATATTTT.

The chain recombines TRBV7-2 with TRBJ2-2; D gene unclear. This CDR3 region has 12 residues. Germline V gene lookup returns CDR1 SGHTA and CDR2 FQGNSA. V lost 5 bases, J lost 3 bases, and 4 bases lay in between. The CDR3: CASSIDTGELFF. The CDR3 DNA reads as TGTGCCAGCAGCATCGACACCGGGGAGCTGTTTTTT.

This clonotype was counted a few times. The chain joins TRBV7-8 to TRBJ1-2; D uncertain. Germline loops: CDR1 SGHVS, CDR2 FQNEAQ. The CDR3 is 13 amino acids. V shed 3 bases and J shed 3 bases, with 8 bases lying between them. CDR3 loop: CASSFGVDYGYTF. CDR3 DNA sequence: TGTGCCAGCAGCTTTGGGGTCGACTATGGCTACACCTTC. The complete variable domain, with remaining parts taken from reference TRBV7-8 and TRBJ1-2, reads GAGVSQSPRYKVAKRGQDVALRCDPISGHVSLFWYQQALGQGPEFLTYFQNEAQLDKSGLPSDRFFAERPEGSVSTLKIQRTQQEDSAVYLCASSFGVDYGYTFGSGTRLTVV.

The J gene is TRBJ2-1, the V gene TRBV7-6; unclear D gene. Germline V CDR1 and CDR2: SGHVS, FNYEAQ. Trimming left V 5 bases short and J 2 bases short, with 10 bases between. This CDR3 is 14 amino acids long. CDR3 in amino acids: CASSGLPPYNEQFF. In DNA, the CDR3 is TGTGCCAGCAGCGGGCTACCACCCTACAATGAGCAGTTCTTC.

This clonotype was counted ten times or more. The chain combines TRBV7-2 with TRBJ1-2; a weak D match, TRBD1 (5 bases). The germline gives CDR1 SGHTA, CDR2 FQGNSA. This CDR3 has 15 residues. Trimming stripped 1 base from V and 6 bases from J, with 15 bases between. The CDR3 DNA follows: TGTGCCAGCAGCTTAGTTTCCGGCCAGGGCCATGGCTACACCTTC. This encodes CASSLVSGQGHGYTF. Looking up the rest from reference TRBV7-2 and TRBJ1-2 gives the full variable domain: GAGVSQSPSNKVTEKGKDVELRCDPISGHTALYWYRQSLGQGLEFLIYFQGNSAPDKSGLPSDRFSAERTGGSVSTLTIQRTQQEDSAVYLCASSLVSGQGHGYTFGSGTRLTVV.

There are a few counts of this clonotype. The chain employs TRBV20-1 and TRBJ2-1; 7 bases match TRBD2. The V segment lost 4 bases and the J segment 4 bases; nucleotides outside the gene matches: 10. CDR1 and CDR2 from the germline V gene are DFQATT and SNEGSKA (reference sequence). The CDR3 totals 15 residues. Written as DNA, the CDR3 is TGCAGTGCTACCCCCGAAGGGAGGGATTACAATGAGCAGTTCTTC. Encoded protein: CSATPEGRDYNEQFF.

At least ten counts were recorded for this clonotype. The genes are TRBV7-9 and TRBJ1-1; D might be TRBD1 (6 bases). V lost 4 bases to trimming and J lost 6 bases, with 15 bases between them. The length of the CDR3 is 14 residues. Looked up from germline, CDR1 is SEHNR and CDR2 is FQNEAQ (reference sequence). CDR3: CASSSLQGPPEAFF. For the CDR3, the DNA is TGTGCCAGCAGCTCCTTACAGGGACCCCCTGAAGCTTTCTTT.

This clonotype has a handful of counts. The chain employs TRBV7-9 and TRBJ2-1; 10 bases agree with TRBD2. The CDR3 spans 16 residues. The V gene's germline CDR1 is SEHNR and CDR2 FQNEAQ (reference sequence). Losses at the gene ends were 4 bases for V and 6 bases for J; bases not matched to a gene: 9. DNA of the CDR3: TGTGCCAGCAGCTCTTCTCCTAGCGGGAGTGGCAATGAGCAGTTCTTC. Its translation: CASSSSPSGSGNEQFF.

This clonotype occurred a few times. The V call is TRBV27, the J call TRBJ1-2, with unresolved D. CDR1 and CDR2 (germline): MNHEY, SMNVEV (reference sequence). V was pared by 0 bases and J by 6 bases, with 8 bases between. The CDR3 has 13 amino acids. The CDR3 DNA is TGTGCCAGCAGTTTATCCGCGGCGGATGGCTACACCTTC. Its translation is CASSLSAADGYTF.

The CDR3 here is CASSLIASGRYNEQFF. The CDR3 DNA reads TGTGCCAGCAGCTTAATCGCTAGCGGGAGGTACAATGAGCAGTTCTTC. The genes are TRBV7-3 and TRBJ2-1; 11 positions match TRBD2. The V gene's germline CDR1 is SGHTA and CDR2 FQGTGA. The CDR3 runs to 16 residues. Trimming removed 1 base from V and 4 bases from J; junction bases left unmatched: 3.

The V call is TRBV27, the J call TRBJ2-1, with 10 nucleotides matching TRBD2. Germline lookup yields CDR1 MNHEY and CDR2 SMNVEV (reference sequence). The CDR3 extends over 16 amino acids. The J segment lost 3 bases and the V segment lost 2 bases, leaving 4 bases of the junction unmatched. The DNA for the CDR3 is TGTGCCAGCAGTTTACATAGCGGGGGGAACTACAATGAGCAGTTCTTC. It specifies CASSLHSGGNYNEQFF.